Following are 20 T cell receptor beta chains from one sample sequenced in a study of beta chain features in type 1 diabetes (dated by TCRdb to between 2017 and 2018). Library creation used the immunoSEQ multiplex PCR assay. All of the isolated RNA was reverse transcribed with the High Capacity cDNA Reverse Transcription Kit, so expressed TCRB transcripts were sequenced. TCRdb limited this immuneACCESS table to in-frame rearrangements with V and J called. A share of clones is missing; checked studies link under half to unresolved V genes, and the rest is unexplained. This sample is represented by approximately 150,000 clones; 9.5% to 10% of them were singletons. 0.5% to 0.65% of the sample is taken by the ten largest. The sequencing input was central memory CD4+ T cells from blood. The receptors shown here come from a woman in her forties in good health.

J is TRBJ2-2 and V is TRBV9; no reliable D call. Trimming removed 0 bases at V and 4 bases at J, with 10 bases between. CDR1 SGDLS and CDR2 YYNGEE come from the germline V gene. This CDR3 has 15 residues. The CDR3 region has the DNA TGTGCCAGCAGCGTAGGCAGCGACGGCACCGGGGAGCTGTTTTTT. It is translated as CASSVGSDGTGELFF.

This clone has a handful of counts. This chain joins TRBV11-3 and TRBJ2-5, with 7 bases lining up with TRBD1. Germline CDR1 is SGHNT and CDR2 is YENEEA. Losses at the gene ends were 3 bases for V and 3 bases for J; bases not matched to a gene: 1. The CDR3 is 13 amino acids. As DNA, the CDR3 is TGTGCCAGCAGCTTCGGACAGGAAGAGACCCAGTACTTC. Amino acids: CASSFGQEETQYF.

There are a few counts of this clone. This sequence joins TRBV19 and TRBJ2-5; 11 bases line up with TRBD2. The V segment lost 5 bases and the J segment 7 bases; nucleotides outside the gene matches: 12. CDR1 LNHDA and CDR2 SQIVND come from the germline V gene (reference sequence). CDR3 size: 16 residues. The CDR3 is CASSAPTSGAIGTQYF. DNA of the CDR3: TGTGCCAGTAGTGCCCCGACTAGCGGGGCCATCGGGACCCAGTACTTC.

This clone came up a few times. The rearrangement uses TRBV25-1 and TRBJ1-3; possibly TRBD1 for D (5 bases). This CDR3 has 16 amino acids. Germline assignment: CDR1 MGHDK and CDR2 SYGVNS. Trimming took 4 bases from V and 0 from J, leaving 13 bases between them. The CDR3 spells CASSVRGGISGNTIYF. The CDR3, as DNA: TGTGCCAGCAGTGTACGTGGGGGGATCTCTGGAAACACCATATATTTT.

This chain joins TRBV5-1 and TRBJ2-1, with 8 bases matching TRBD2. The CDR3 covers 13 residues. The V and J ends lost 4 bases and 7 bases, in that order; junction bases with no gene match: 4. Germline CDR1 is SGHRS and CDR2 is YFSETQ. CDR3 bases: TGCGCCAGCAGCCGTACGGGGGGGAATGAGCAGTTCTTC. This translates into CASSRTGGNEQFF.

V is TRBV7-2 and J is TRBJ1-2; weak D call: TRBD1 (6 bases). Germline CDR1 and CDR2: SGHTA and FQGNSA. V lost 3 bases, J lost 8 bases, and 13 bases lay in between. The CDR3 consists of 13 residues. CDR3: CASSFQQGDGYTF. In nucleotides, the CDR3 is TGTGCCAGCAGCTTCCAACAGGGCGACGGCTACACCTTC. Looking up the rest from reference TRBV7-2 and TRBJ1-2 gives the full variable domain: GAGVSQSPSNKVTEKGKDVELRCDPISGHTALYWYRQSLGQGLEFLIYFQGNSAPDKSGLPSDRFSAERTGGSVSTLTIQRTQQEDSAVYLCASSFQQGDGYTFGSGTRLTVV.

In this sample, this clone turned up a few times. This sequence joins TRBV19 and TRBJ1-1; D is uncertain. CDR1 and CDR2 from the germline V gene are LNHDA and SQIVND (reference sequence). The germline V and J ends were trimmed by 6 bases and 1 base, with 6 bases remaining between them. The CDR3 contains 12 residues. DNA for the CDR3: TGTGCCAGTAGGTACACGAACACTGAAGCTTTCTTT. Residues: CASRYTNTEAFF.

The sample holds a few counts of this clone. V gene TRBV10-1 combines with J gene TRBJ2-5; D uncertain. This CDR3 has 14 amino acids. Germline-derived CDR1 and CDR2 are WNHNN and SYGVQD (reference sequence). Trimming took off 2 bases at V and 2 bases at J, with 9 bases between the two ends. Here the CDR3 reads CASSEGGIQETQYF. The CDR3 coding sequence is TGCGCCAGCAGTGAGGGCGGAATACAAGAGACCCAGTACTTC.

This clone has more than one count but fewer than ten. The chain links TRBV7-2 to TRBJ2-1; tentatively, D is TRBD2 (5 bases). Germline loops: CDR1 SGHTA, CDR2 FQGNSA. V was cut by 4 bases and J by 8 bases, with 18 bases left in between. CDR3 length: 15 residues. The CDR3 here is CASSSRLAGSHEQFF. CDR3 bases: TGTGCCAGCAGCTCTCGTCTAGCCGGCTCTCATGAGCAGTTCTTC. Variable domain in full (rest from reference TRBV7-2 and TRBJ2-1): GAGVSQSPSNKVTEKGKDVELRCDPISGHTALYWYRQSLGQGLEFLIYFQGNSAPDKSGLPSDRFSAERTGGSVSTLTIQRTQQEDSAVYLCASSSRLAGSHEQFFGPGTRLTVL.

The chain employs TRBV6-1 and TRBJ1-1; 10 bases map to TRBD1. CDR1 and CDR2 (germline): MNHNS, SASEGT. With 1 base clipped from V and 11 bases from J, the junction kept 7 bases outside the gene matches. The CDR3 is 14 amino acids. Here the CDR3 reads CASSEEARTGGAFF. DNA for the CDR3: TGTGCCAGCAGTGAAGAAGCCCGGACAGGGGGGGCTTTCTTT.

The CDR3 coding sequence is TGCGCCAGCAGCCAAGATACGGACAGGGCGGTCTACGAGCAGTACTTC. Its protein is CASSQDTDRAVYEQYF. The chain has TRBV4-1 and TRBJ2-7, with 8 positions matching TRBD1. This CDR3 comprises 16 residues. Trimming cost V 0 bases and J 3 bases; bases outside gene matches: 7. Germline loops: CDR1 MGHRA, CDR2 YSYEKL.

The chain uses TRBV6-6 and TRBJ1-1, with TRBD1 matching 8 bases. The CDR3 runs to 14 residues. Germline assignment: CDR1 MNHNY and CDR2 SVGAGI (reference sequence). The ends lost 3 bases at V and 4 bases at J; junction bases unmatched: 4. In nucleotides, the CDR3 is TGTGCCAGCAGTTATAGCGACAGGGGCACTGAAGCTTTCTTT. Its translation: CASSYSDRGTEAFF.

This clone was seen more than once but under ten times. The CDR3 DNA is TGTGCCAGCAGCTTGTCGACAGGGATCTGGTACGAGCAGTACTTC. This sequence encodes CASSLSTGIWYEQYF. The chain carries TRBV11-2 and TRBJ2-7; 7 positions match TRBD1. Germline V gene sequence: CDR1 SGHAT, CDR2 FQNNGV. J lost 4 bases, V lost 3 bases, and 9 bases had no gene match. The CDR3 is 15 residues long. Full variable domain (outside the CDR3, taken from reference TRBV11-2 and TRBJ2-7): EAGVAQSPRYKIIEKRQSVAFWCNPISGHATLYWYQQILGQGPKLLIQFQNNGVVDDSQLPKDRFSAERLKGVDSTLKIQPAKLEDSAVYLCASSLSTGIWYEQYFGPGTRLTVT.

Here the CDR3 DNA reads TGTGCCAGCAGGCCGGCGGGAAGTTCACCCCTCCACTTT. Its protein product is CASRPAGSSPLHF. The rearrangement joins TRBV5-6 to TRBJ1-6, with no clear D. The germline V and J ends were trimmed by 5 bases and 9 bases, with 12 bases remaining between them. The CDR3 is 13 residues long. Per germline, CDR1 SGHDT and CDR2 YYEEEE.

The chain carries TRBV29-1 and TRBJ1-2, with 9 bases aligning to TRBD1. The germline V gene has CDR1 SQVTM and CDR2 ANQGSEA. The junction had 14 bases not matched to a gene; V was cut back by 6 bases and J by 6 bases. The length of the CDR3 is 15 residues. The CDR3 is CSVQGPGQGTNGYTF. Here the CDR3 DNA reads TGCAGCGTCCAAGGGCCGGGACAGGGTACGAATGGCTACACCTTC.

In this sample, this clone turned up a few times. This chain joins TRBV7-2 and TRBJ2-7; D is unresolved. The CDR3 spans 15 residues. Germline V gives CDR1 SGHTA, CDR2 FQGNSA. V lost 1 base to trimming and J lost 2 bases, with 12 bases between them. The CDR3 DNA sequence: TGTGCCAGCAGCTTAGAAGTGGGCTCGACCTACGAGCAGTACTTC. It translates to CASSLEVGSTYEQYF. The whole variable domain, filled in from reference TRBV7-2 and TRBJ2-7, reads GAGVSQSPSNKVTEKGKDVELRCDPISGHTALYWYRQSLGQGLEFLIYFQGNSAPDKSGLPSDRFSAERTGGSVSTLTIQRTQQEDSAVYLCASSLEVGSTYEQYFGPGTRLTVT.

This chain uses TRBV7-9 with TRBJ2-7; 8 bases match TRBD2. This CDR3 has 15 amino acids. Per germline, CDR1 SEHNR and CDR2 FQNEAQ (reference sequence). V lost 5 bases and J lost 4; bases outside the gene matches: 10. CDR3: CASSPYAGGGYEQYF. The CDR3 DNA follows: TGTGCCAGCAGCCCCTATGCGGGGGGCGGATACGAGCAGTACTTC. The entire variable domain, with the rest obtained from reference TRBV7-9 and TRBJ2-7, is as follows: DTGVSQNPRHKITKRGQNVTFRCDPISEHNRLYWYRQTLGQGPEFLTYFQNEAQLEKSRLLSDRFSAERPKGSFSTLEIQRTEQGDSAMYLCASSPYAGGGYEQYFGPGTRLTVT.

A few counts support this clone. The chain combines TRBV7-6 with TRBJ2-3; 8 nucleotides line up with TRBD1. This CDR3 region has 16 residues. Germline CDR1 reads SGHVS; CDR2 reads FNYEAQ. V gave up 5 bases and J gave up 1 base; unmatched junction bases: 8. The CDR3 loop reads CASSRSPGQGTDTQYF. The CDR3 region has the DNA TGTGCCAGCAGCCGGTCCCCGGGACAGGGCACAGATACGCAGTATTTT. Together with reference TRBV7-6 and TRBJ2-3, the CDR3 gives the full variable domain: GAGVSQSPRYKVTKRGQDVALRCDPISGHVSLYWYRQALGQGPEFLTYFNYEAQQDKSGLPNDRFSAERPEGSISTLTIQRTEQRDSAMYRCASSRSPGQGTDTQYFGPGTRLTVL.

This clone was seen more than once but under ten times. The rearrangement uses TRBV2 and TRBJ1-6; D gene ambiguous. The CDR3 runs to 12 residues. V was pared by 6 bases and J by 5 bases, with 5 bases between. Per the germline V gene, CDR1 is SNHLY and CDR2 is FYNNEI. In nucleotides, the CDR3 is TGTGCCAGCAGCGGGAATAATTCACCCCTCCACTTT. It codes for CASSGNNSPLHF.

This clone was picked up many times. The chain has TRBV5-4 and TRBJ1-2; 10 nucleotides line up with TRBD1. Germline V lookup: CDR1 SGHNT, CDR2 YYREEE (reference sequence). The V segment lost 7 bases and the J segment 5 bases; nucleotides outside the gene matches: 5. The CDR3 sequence is 13 residues long. Here the CDR3 DNA reads TGTGCCAGCTGGGACAGGGGTGGATATGGCTACACCTTC. Translation gives CASWDRGGYGYTF.